The 24 T cell receptor beta chains presented below share a single source sample, sequenced in a study of blood T cell repertoires in COVID-19. TCRdb keeps only in-frame clones here, not all; method: immunoSEQ multiplex PCR. The data contain some 74,000 clones, 70% to 90% of them singletons. Sequenced sample: peripheral blood. These receptors were obtained from an elderly woman with active or convalescent COVID-19.

The chain has TRBV5-1 and TRBJ1-2, with D possibly matching TRBD1 (6 bases). Trimming left V 2 bases short and J 3 bases short, with 11 bases between. Germline V gene data show CDR1 as SGHRS and CDR2 as YFSETQ. The CDR3 totals 14 residues. The CDR3 spells CASSFAGGDYGYTF. CDR3 coding DNA: TGCGCCAGCAGCTTCGCTGGGGGCGACTATGGCTACACCTTC.

The genes are TRBV7-2 and TRBJ2-5; 8 bases match TRBD1. V was clipped by 3 bases and J by 1 base; unmatched bases: 7. This CDR3 contains 16 residues. The germline CDR1 and CDR2 sequences are SGHTA and FQGNSA. The CDR3, as DNA: TGTGCCAGCAGCTTCACAGGGGGGATTTCCCAAGAGACCCAGTACTTC. Translated, it gives CASSFTGGISQETQYF.

This clone was seen a few times. The rearrangement uses TRBV6-5 and TRBJ2-2; maybe TRBD1 (5 bases). Trimming pared 6 bases from V and 4 bases from J, leaving 15 bases between. CDR1 and CDR2 (germline): MNHEY, SVGAGI. There are 15 residues in the CDR3. CDR3 loop: CASSPTQGSTGELFF. DNA of the CDR3: TGTGCCAGCAGCCCCACCCAGGGTTCCACCGGGGAGCTGTTTTTT.

This rearrangement joins TRBV6-5 to TRBJ1-3, with D possibly TRBD1 on 5 matching bases. V lost 5 bases and J 0 bases, leaving 11 bases between the germline ends. There are 15 residues in the CDR3. Germline V gives CDR1 MNHEY, CDR2 SVGAGI. The CDR3 DNA follows: TGTGCCAGCAGTCGAGGCAGGGACTCTGGAAACACCATATATTTT. Translated, it gives CASSRGRDSGNTIYF.

The rearrangement joins TRBV9 to TRBJ2-7; possibly TRBD1 for D (6 bases). In germline, CDR1 is SGDLS, CDR2 YYNGEE. This CDR3 contains 14 residues. Between the trimmed V and J ends, which lost 0 bases and 2 bases, there was a span of 9 bases. CDR3 in amino acids: CASSVDRVTYEQYF. The CDR3, as DNA: TGTGCCAGCAGCGTAGACAGGGTGACCTACGAGCAGTACTTC.

This chain joins TRBV2 and TRBJ2-3; 7 positions agree with TRBD2. Germline CDR1 SNHLY, CDR2 FYNNEI. There are 16 residues in the CDR3. The J segment lost 1 base and the V segment lost 4 bases, leaving 8 bases of the junction unmatched. Written as DNA, the CDR3 is TGTGCCAGCAGTGTGGGAGCGGGACGACGCACAGATACGCAGTATTTT. Translation gives CASSVGAGRRTDTQYF.

This chain connects TRBV18 to TRBJ2-1, with D perhaps matching TRBD2 (6 bases). The CDR3 has 16 amino acids. Trimming took 1 base from V and 6 from J, leaving 16 bases between them. Germline CDR1 reads KGHSH; CDR2 reads LQKENI. The CDR3 sequence is CASSPQGNGRGNEQFF. CDR3 coding DNA: TGTGCCAGCTCACCACAAGGTAACGGGAGAGGCAATGAGCAGTTCTTC.

The chain couples TRBV9 to TRBJ1-2; D gene unclear. Germline V gene data show CDR1 as SGDLS and CDR2 as YYNGEE. There are 13 residues in the CDR3. Trimming left V 4 bases short and J 5 bases short, with 12 bases between. DNA for the CDR3: TGTGCCAGCAGCCCCACGGGTGAATATGGCTACACCTTC. This codes for CASSPTGEYGYTF.

V is TRBV9 and J is TRBJ2-3, with D tentatively TRBD2 (5 bases). Germline-derived CDR1 and CDR2 are SGDLS and YYNGEE. The length of the CDR3 is 15 residues. With 4 bases removed from V and 5 bases from J, the gap between germline ends came to 17 bases. CDR3 coding DNA: TGTGCCAGCAGCTACTCACTAGATGAGGGAGATACGCAGTATTTT. Protein sequence: CASSYSLDEGDTQYF. Full variable domain (rest looked up from reference TRBV9 and TRBJ2-3): DSGVTQTPKHLITATGQRVTLRCSPRSGDLSVYWYQQSLDQGLQFLIQYYNGEERAKGNILERFSAQQFPDLHSELNLSSLELGDSALYFCASSYSLDEGDTQYFGPGTRLTVL.

V is TRBV3-1 (or the pseudogene TRBV3-2) and J is TRBJ1-2, with 12 bases that match TRBD1. In germline, CDR1 is LGHDT, CDR2 YNNKEL (reference sequence). The CDR3 is 14 amino acids. V lost 1 base to trimming and J lost 11 bases; unmatched junction nucleotides: 5. The CDR3 reads CASSQVRGQGAYTF. DNA for the CDR3: TGTGCCAGCAGCCAAGTAAGGGGACAGGGGGCTTACACCTTC.

The rearrangement uses TRBV7-3 and TRBJ2-2; TRBD2 might be the D (7 bases). Trimming cost V 5 bases and J 0 bases, with 13 bases left between them. This CDR3 region has 16 residues. CDR1 is SGHTA, CDR2 FQGTGA, per germline. The CDR3 DNA sequence: TGTGCCAGCAGCGTAGGGGGGGCCCCGAACACCGGGGAGCTGTTTTTT. Its translation: CASSVGGAPNTGELFF.

The chain couples TRBV27 to TRBJ2-2, with 7 bases lining up with TRBD1. The V gene's germline CDR1 is MNHEY and CDR2 SMNVEV (reference sequence). J was trimmed by 4 bases and V by 7 bases; bases with no gene match: 12. The CDR3 is 16 amino acids. The CDR3 coding sequence is TGTGCCAGCACCAAGGGAACAGGGGTGGGCACCGGGGAGCTGTTTTTT. Its translation is CASTKGTGVGTGELFF.

The chain recombines TRBV9 with TRBJ2-1, with 9 bases aligning to TRBD2. After removal of 3 bases from V and 6 bases from J, the junction contained 13 bases not matched to a gene. The CDR3 runs to 17 residues. Germline CDR1 SGDLS, CDR2 YYNGEE. The CDR3 loop reads CASSAAGGKSHSNEQFF. The CDR3 bases are TGTGCCAGCAGCGCAGCGGGGGGCAAATCGCACTCCAATGAGCAGTTCTTC.

This chain uses TRBV5-1 with TRBJ1-2, with 7 bases matching TRBD1. Germline lookup yields CDR1 SGHRS and CDR2 YFSETQ. This CDR3 contains 14 residues. Unmatched junction bases numbered 7, after V lost 7 bases and J lost 1 base. The CDR3 loop is CASGGQSFNYGYTF. For the CDR3, the DNA is TGCGCCAGCGGGGGACAGTCATTTAACTATGGCTACACCTTC.

This rearrangement joins TRBV10-3 to TRBJ2-3, with 7 bases lining up with TRBD2. Unmatched junction bases numbered 6, after V lost 6 bases and J lost 0 bases. The length of the CDR3 is 15 residues. Germline V gives CDR1 ENHRY, CDR2 SYGVKD. The CDR3 reads CAIRPSGVSTDTQYF. The CDR3 DNA reads as TGTGCCATCAGACCTAGCGGCGTAAGCACAGATACGCAGTATTTT.

There are a few counts of this clone. The V and J genes are TRBV27 and TRBJ1-2, with 10 positions matching TRBD1. The CDR3 sequence is 14 residues long. CDR1 and CDR2 from the germline V gene are MNHEY and SMNVEV (reference sequence). Unmatched junction bases numbered 6, after V lost 4 bases and J lost 7 bases. For the CDR3, the DNA is TGTGCCAGCAGTTCGGAACGGACAGGGGGTGGCTACACCTTC. Translated, it gives CASSSERTGGGYTF.

Only a few counts were recorded for this clone. The chain joins TRBV5-1 to TRBJ2-5, with 11 bases identical to TRBD1. The CDR3 contains 15 residues. Germline V gene lookup returns CDR1 SGHRS and CDR2 YFSETQ. V shed 2 bases, J shed 5 bases, and the junction held 5 bases outside the gene matches. The CDR3 region is CASSFGTGGRETQYF. The CDR3 nucleotides are TGCGCCAGCAGCTTCGGGACAGGGGGACGGGAGACCCAGTACTTC. Using reference TRBV5-1 and TRBJ2-5 for the parts outside the CDR3, the full variable domain is KAGVTQTPRYLIKTRGQQVTLSCSPISGHRSVSWYQQTPGQGLQFLFEYFSETQRNKGNFPGRFSGRQFSNSRSEMNVSTLELGDSALYLCASSFGTGGRETQYFGPGTRLLVL.

J is TRBJ1-1 and V is TRBV5-6; weak D call: TRBD1 (5 bases). The V gene's germline CDR1 is SGHDT and CDR2 YYEEEE. The CDR3 length is 16 residues. Trimming took 4 bases from V and 1 from J, leaving 17 bases between them. CDR3 DNA sequence: TGTGCCAGCAGCATGACGCTAGGGGCAACGAACACTGAAGCTTTCTTT. Amino acids: CASSMTLGATNTEAFF.

This clone was observed a handful of times. This sequence joins TRBV28 and TRBJ1-5; 8 bases match TRBD1. Trimming took 6 bases from V and 5 from J; bases not matched to a gene: 9. This CDR3 has 15 amino acids. CDR1 is MDHEN, CDR2 SYDVKM, per germline. The CDR3: CASRAGGREDQPQHF. The CDR3 DNA follows: TGTGCCAGCAGAGCAGGGGGCAGGGAAGATCAGCCCCAGCATTTT.

CDR3 nucleotides: TGTGCCAGCAGCTTTTCCCAGACTAGCTACAATGAGCAGTTCTTC. This encodes CASSFSQTSYNEQFF. V and J are TRBV7-2 and TRBJ2-1; TRBD2 is a possible D gene (6 bases). Germline assignment: CDR1 SGHTA and CDR2 FQGNSA. The CDR3 has 15 residues. Trimming cost V 3 bases and J 3 bases, with 12 bases left between them.

The chain recombines TRBV4-2 with TRBJ2-3; TRBD2 aligns across 8 bases. Germline V gives CDR1 LGHNA, CDR2 YNFKEQ. This CDR3 contains 15 residues. V gave up 0 bases and J gave up 6 bases; unmatched junction bases: 5. The CDR3 loop is CASSQDGLAGDTQYF. CDR3 sequence (DNA): TGTGCCAGCAGCCAAGATGGACTAGCCGGTGATACGCAGTATTTT.

In its sample, this clone was seen once. The chain carries TRBV28 and TRBJ1-6; possible D gene TRBD1, 5 bases. The V and J ends lost 3 bases and 0 bases respectively, with 9 bases between them. This CDR3 spans 16 amino acids. Germline values: CDR1 MDHEN, CDR2 SYDVKM. The CDR3 region is CASSFRQSSYNSPLHF. The CDR3 bases are TGTGCCAGCAGTTTTAGACAGAGCTCCTATAATTCACCCCTCCACTTT.

The J gene is TRBJ2-3, the V gene TRBV18; 11 bases agree with TRBD2. This CDR3 contains 16 residues. CDR1 and CDR2 (germline): KGHSH, LQKENI. Germline trimming cut 4 bases from V and 0 bases from J; bases unmatched to any gene: 3. The chain's CDR3 is CASSRGLAASTDTQYF. CDR3 DNA: TGTGCCAGCTCACGGGGACTAGCGGCCAGCACAGATACGCAGTATTTT.

The rearrangement joins TRBV7-3 to TRBJ1-6; no reliable D call. Germline CDR1 is SGHTA and CDR2 is FQGTGA. This CDR3 has 14 residues. Between the trimmed V and J ends, which lost 2 bases and 10 bases, there was a span of 12 bases. Here the CDR3 DNA reads TGTGCCAGCAGCTTACGGAAATTCGGGTCACCCCTCCACTTT. Translated, it gives CASSLRKFGSPLHF.